This TCR beta chain stems from a study of blood T cells in healthy people across ages. Findings and caveats of the study: Measured against age, TCR beta diversity per million T cells decreased in a roughly linear manner.

The CDR3 has 20 residues. The V and J ends lost 4 bases and 2 bases, in that order; junction bases with no gene match: 18. Germline V CDR1 and CDR2: SGDLS, YYNGEE. Through a sample-barcoded 5' primer and a J-beta primer mix, a second PCR was run for 7 to 11 cycles. Every cDNA molecule carried a tag from a template-switch adaptor bearing 12 random nucleotides. TCRdb re-derived calls from the 5' RACE reads in MiXCR, one entry per CDR3 protein. The data show around 790,000 distinct CDR3 sequences, 40% to 50% seen once. A word on this clonotype: The antigen remains unidentified.

V and J are TRBV9 and TRBJ2-5; 12 nucleotides match TRBD2. The source of this sequence is a man in his sixties in good health. Source material: blood. The CDR3 region is CASSLGLAGFDSVSQETQYF. The CDR3 DNA sequence: TGTGCCAGCAGCCTCGGACTAGCGGGGTTTGATAGCGTCTCTCAAGAGACCCAGTACTTC.